This T cell receptor (beta chain) was profiled in a study of T cells in Graves' hyperthyroidism and ophthalmopathy. It was RNA transcripts that yielded the amplified TCR beta CDR3 regions. TCR CDR3 underwent first-round RT-PCR with the HTBI primer set. MiXCR, applied by TCRdb to the multiplex PCR reads, yields one record per CDR3 protein. In the table there are roughly 660,000 distinct CDR3 sequences, approximately 15% of which are singletons. This clonotype was seen repeatedly, ten times or more. This CDR3 has 14 amino acids. Germline V CDR1 and CDR2: MNHEY, SMNVEV (reference sequence). The V segment lost 6 bases and the J segment 6 bases; nucleotides outside the gene matches: 8.

This clonotype was sampled from a man between 50 and 59 years old with Graves' hyperthyroidism. The chain is built from TRBV27 and TRBJ2-1, with TRBD2 identical over 7 bases. Sequences were obtained from blood. The CDR3 sequence is CASSHGLVGNEQFF. The CDR3 region has the DNA TGTGCCAGCAGCCACGGACTAGTAGGCAATGAGCAGTTCTTC.